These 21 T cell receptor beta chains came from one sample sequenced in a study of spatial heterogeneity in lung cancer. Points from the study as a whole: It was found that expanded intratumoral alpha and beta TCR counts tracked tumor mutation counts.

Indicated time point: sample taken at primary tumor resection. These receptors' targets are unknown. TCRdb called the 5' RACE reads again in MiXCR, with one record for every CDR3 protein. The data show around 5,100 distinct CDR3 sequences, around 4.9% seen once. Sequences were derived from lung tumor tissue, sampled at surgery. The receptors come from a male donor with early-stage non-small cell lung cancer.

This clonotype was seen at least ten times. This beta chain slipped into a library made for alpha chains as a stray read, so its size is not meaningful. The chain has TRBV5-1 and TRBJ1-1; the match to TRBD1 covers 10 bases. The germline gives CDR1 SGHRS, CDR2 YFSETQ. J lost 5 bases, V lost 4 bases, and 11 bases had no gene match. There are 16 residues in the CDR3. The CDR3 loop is CASSPLGQGPGTEAFF. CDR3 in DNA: TGCGCCAGCAGCCCATTGGGACAGGGGCCGGGGACTGAAGCTTTCTTT.

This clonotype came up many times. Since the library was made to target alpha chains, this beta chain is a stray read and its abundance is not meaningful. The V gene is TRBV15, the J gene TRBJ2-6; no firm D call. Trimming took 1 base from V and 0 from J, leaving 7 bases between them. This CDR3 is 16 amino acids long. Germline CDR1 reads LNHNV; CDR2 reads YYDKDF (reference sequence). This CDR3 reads CATSRVFLSGANVLTF. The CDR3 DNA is TGTGCCACCAGCAGAGTATTCCTCTCTGGGGCCAACGTCCTGACTTTC.

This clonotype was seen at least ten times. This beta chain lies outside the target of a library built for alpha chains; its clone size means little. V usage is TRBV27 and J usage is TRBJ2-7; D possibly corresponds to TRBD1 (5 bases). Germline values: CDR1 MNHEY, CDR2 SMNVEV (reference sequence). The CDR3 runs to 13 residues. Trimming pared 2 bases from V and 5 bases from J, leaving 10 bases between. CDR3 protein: CASSLSAGNEQYF. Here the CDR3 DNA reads TGTGCCAGCAGTTTAAGTGCAGGGAACGAGCAGTACTTC.

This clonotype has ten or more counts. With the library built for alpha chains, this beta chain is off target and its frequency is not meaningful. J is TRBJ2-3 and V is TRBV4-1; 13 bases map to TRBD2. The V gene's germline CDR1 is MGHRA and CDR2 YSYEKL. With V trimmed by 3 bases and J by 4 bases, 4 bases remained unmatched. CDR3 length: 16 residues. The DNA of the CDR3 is TGCGCCAGCAGCCAGGGACTAGCGGGGAAGGCAGATACGCAGTATTTT. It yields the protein CASSQGLAGKADTQYF.

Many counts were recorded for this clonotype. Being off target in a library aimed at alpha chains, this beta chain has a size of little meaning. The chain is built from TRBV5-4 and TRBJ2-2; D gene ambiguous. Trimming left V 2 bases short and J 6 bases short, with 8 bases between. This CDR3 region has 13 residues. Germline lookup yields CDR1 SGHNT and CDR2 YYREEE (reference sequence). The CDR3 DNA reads TGTGCCAGCAGCTTACCTAGTCCCGGGGAGCTGTTTTTT. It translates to CASSLPSPGELFF.

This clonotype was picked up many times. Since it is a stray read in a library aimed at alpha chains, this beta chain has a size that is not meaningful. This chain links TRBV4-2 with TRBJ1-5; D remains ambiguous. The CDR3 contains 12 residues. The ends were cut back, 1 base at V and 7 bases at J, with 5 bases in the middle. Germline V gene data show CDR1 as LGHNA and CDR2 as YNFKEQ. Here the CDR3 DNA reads TGTGCCAGCAGCCAAGGAGGGCAGCCCCAGCATTTT. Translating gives CASSQGGQPQHF.

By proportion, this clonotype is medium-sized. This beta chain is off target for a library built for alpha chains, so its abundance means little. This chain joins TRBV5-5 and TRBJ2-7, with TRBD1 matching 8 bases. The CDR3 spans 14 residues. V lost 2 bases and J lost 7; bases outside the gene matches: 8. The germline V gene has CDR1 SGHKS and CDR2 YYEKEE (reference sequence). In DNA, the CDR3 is TGTGCCAGCAGCTTTGGACAGGGTCTAGGGGAGCAGTACTTC. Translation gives CASSFGQGLGEQYF.

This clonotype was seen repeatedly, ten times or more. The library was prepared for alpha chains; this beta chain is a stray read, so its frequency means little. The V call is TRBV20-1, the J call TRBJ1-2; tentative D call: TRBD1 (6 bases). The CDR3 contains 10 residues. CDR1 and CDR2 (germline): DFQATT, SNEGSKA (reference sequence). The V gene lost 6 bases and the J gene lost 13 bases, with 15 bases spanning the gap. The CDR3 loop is CSASRTASTF. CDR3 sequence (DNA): TGCAGTGCCTCCCGGACAGCCTCCACCTTC.

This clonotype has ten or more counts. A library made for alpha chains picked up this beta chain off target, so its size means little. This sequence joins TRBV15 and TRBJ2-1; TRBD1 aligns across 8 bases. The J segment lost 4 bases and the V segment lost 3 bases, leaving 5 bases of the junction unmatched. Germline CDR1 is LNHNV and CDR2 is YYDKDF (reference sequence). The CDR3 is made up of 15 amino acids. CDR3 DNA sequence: TGTGCCACCAGCAGCGGGACAGGCGAATACAATGAGCAGTTCTTC. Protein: CATSSGTGEYNEQFF.

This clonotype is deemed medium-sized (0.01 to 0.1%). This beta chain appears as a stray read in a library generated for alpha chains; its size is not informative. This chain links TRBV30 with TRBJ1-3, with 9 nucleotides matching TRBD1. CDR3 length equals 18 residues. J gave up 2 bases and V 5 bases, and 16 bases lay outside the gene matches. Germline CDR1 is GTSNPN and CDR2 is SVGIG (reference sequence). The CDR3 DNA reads TGTGCCTGGGTGGATCCCCCGGGACAGGGAAAAACTGGAAACACCATATATTTT. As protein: CAWVDPPGQGKTGNTIYF. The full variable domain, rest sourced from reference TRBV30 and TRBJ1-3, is SQTIHQWPATLVQPVGSPLSLECTVEGTSNPNLYWYRQAAGRGLQLLFYSVGIGQISSEVPQNLSASRPQDRQFILSSKKLLLSDSGFYLCAWVDPPGQGKTGNTIYFGEGSWLTVV.

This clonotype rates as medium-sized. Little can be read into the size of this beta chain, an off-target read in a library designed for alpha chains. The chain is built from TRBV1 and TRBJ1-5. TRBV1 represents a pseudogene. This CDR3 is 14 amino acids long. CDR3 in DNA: TGCACCAGCAGCCAAAGGGATATCAATCAGCCCCAGCATTTT. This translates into CTSSQRDINQPQHF.

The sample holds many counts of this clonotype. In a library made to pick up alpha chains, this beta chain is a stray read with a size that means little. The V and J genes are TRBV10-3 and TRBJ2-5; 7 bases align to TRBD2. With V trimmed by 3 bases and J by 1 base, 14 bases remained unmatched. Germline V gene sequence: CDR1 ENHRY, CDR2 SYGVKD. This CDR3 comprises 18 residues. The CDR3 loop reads CAISDREMRRGTQETQYF. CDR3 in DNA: TGTGCCATCAGTGACCGGGAAATGCGGCGGGGGACCCAAGAGACCCAGTACTTC.

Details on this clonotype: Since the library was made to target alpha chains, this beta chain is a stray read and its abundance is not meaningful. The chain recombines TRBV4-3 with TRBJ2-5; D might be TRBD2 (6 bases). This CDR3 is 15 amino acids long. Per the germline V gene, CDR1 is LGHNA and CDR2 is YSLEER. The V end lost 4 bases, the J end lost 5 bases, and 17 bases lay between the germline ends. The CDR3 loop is CASSRRLGFGETQYF. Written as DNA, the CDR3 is TGCGCCAGCAGCCGGAGACTAGGGTTCGGCGAGACCCAGTACTTC.

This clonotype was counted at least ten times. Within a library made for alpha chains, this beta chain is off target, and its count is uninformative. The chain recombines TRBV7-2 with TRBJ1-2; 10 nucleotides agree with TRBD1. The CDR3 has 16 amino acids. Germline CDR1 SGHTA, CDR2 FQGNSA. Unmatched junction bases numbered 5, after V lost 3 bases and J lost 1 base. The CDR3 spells CASSFGTGAVNYGYTF. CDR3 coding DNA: TGTGCCAGCAGCTTCGGGACAGGGGCAGTTAACTATGGCTACACCTTC.

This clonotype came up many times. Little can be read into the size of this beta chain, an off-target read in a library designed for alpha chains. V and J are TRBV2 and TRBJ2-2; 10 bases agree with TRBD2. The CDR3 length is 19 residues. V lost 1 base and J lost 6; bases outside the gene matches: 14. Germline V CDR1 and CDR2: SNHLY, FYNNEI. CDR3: CASSEVMETSGLLAGELFF. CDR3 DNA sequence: TGTGCCAGCAGTGAAGTCATGGAGACTAGCGGGCTGTTAGCCGGGGAGCTGTTTTTT.

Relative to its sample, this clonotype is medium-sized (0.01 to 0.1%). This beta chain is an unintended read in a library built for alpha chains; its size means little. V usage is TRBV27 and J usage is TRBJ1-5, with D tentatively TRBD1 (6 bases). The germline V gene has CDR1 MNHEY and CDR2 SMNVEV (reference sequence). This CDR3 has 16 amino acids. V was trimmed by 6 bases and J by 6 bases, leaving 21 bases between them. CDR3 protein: CASSLRGARVSQPQHF. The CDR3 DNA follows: TGTGCCAGCAGCCTAAGGGGGGCGCGGGTCTCTCAGCCCCAGCATTTT.

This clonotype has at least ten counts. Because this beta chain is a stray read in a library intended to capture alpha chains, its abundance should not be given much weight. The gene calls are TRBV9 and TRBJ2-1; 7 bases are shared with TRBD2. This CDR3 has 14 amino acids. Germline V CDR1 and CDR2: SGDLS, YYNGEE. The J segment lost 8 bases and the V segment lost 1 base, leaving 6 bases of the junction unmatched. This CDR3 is CASSVLGLVDEQFF. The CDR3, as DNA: TGTGCCAGCAGCGTACTAGGACTAGTAGATGAGCAGTTCTTC.

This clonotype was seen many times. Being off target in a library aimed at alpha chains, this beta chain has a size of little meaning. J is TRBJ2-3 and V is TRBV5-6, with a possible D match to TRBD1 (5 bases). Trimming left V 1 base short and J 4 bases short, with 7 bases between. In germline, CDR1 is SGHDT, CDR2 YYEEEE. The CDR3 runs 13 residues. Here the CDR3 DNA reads TGTGCCAGCAGCTTGCCAGGGCCAGATACGCAGTATTTT. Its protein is CASSLPGPDTQYF. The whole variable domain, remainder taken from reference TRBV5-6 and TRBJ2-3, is DAGVTQSPTHLIKTRGQQVTLRCSPKSGHDTVSWYQQALGQGPQFIFQYYEEEERQRGNFPDRFSGHQFPNYSSELNVNALLLGDSALYLCASSLPGPDTQYFGPGTRLTVL.

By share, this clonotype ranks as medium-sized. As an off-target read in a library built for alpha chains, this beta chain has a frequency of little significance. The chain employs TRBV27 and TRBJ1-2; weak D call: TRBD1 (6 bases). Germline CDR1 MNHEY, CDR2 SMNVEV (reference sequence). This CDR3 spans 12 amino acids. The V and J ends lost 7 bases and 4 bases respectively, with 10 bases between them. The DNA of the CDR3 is TGTGCCAGCAAAGGACAGTTCTATGGCTACACCTTC. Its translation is CASKGQFYGYTF.

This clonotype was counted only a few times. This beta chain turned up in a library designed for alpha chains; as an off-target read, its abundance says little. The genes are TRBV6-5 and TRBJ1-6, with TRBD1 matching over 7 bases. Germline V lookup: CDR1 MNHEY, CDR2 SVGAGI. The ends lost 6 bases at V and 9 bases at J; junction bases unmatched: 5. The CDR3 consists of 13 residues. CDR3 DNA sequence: TGTGCCAGCAGAACAGGGGAAGCTTCACCCCTCCACTTT. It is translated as CASRTGEASPLHF.

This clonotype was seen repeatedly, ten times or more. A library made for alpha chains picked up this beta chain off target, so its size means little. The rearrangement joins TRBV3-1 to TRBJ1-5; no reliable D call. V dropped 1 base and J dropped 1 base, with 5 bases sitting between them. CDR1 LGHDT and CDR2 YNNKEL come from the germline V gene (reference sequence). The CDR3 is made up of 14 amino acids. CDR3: CASSQGGSNQPQHF. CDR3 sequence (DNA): TGTGCCAGCAGCCAAGGAGGGAGCAATCAGCCCCAGCATTTT.